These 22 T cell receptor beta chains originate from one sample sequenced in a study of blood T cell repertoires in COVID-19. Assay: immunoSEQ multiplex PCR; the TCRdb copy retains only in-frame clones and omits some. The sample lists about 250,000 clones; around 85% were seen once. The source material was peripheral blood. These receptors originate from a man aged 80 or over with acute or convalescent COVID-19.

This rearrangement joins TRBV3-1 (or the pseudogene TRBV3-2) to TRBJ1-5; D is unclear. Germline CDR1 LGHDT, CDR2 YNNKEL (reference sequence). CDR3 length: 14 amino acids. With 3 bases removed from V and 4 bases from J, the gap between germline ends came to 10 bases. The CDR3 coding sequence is TGTGCCAGCAGCCACGGAAACGGGAATCAGCCCCAGCATTTT. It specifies CASSHGNGNQPQHF.

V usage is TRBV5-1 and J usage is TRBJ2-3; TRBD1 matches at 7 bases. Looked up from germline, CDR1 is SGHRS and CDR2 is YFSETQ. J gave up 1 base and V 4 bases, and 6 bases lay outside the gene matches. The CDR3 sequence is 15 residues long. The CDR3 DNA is TGCGCCAGCAGCCCCGGACAGGTGGGCACAGATACGCAGTATTTT. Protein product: CASSPGQVGTDTQYF.

CDR3 DNA sequence: TGTGCCAGTAGTATACCGGGACAGTTAAATGGCTACACCTTC. Protein product: CASSIPGQLNGYTF. The chain uses TRBV19 and TRBJ1-2; TRBD1 matches 7 bases. Unmatched junction bases numbered 6, after V lost 2 bases and J lost 6 bases. In germline, CDR1 is LNHDA, CDR2 SQIVND (reference sequence). The CDR3 is made up of 14 amino acids.

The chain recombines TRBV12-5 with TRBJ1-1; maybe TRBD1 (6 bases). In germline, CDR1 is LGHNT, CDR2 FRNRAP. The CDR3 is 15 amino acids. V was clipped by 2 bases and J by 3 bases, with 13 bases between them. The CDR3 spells CASGLSTGKDTEAFF. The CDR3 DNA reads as TGTGCTAGTGGTTTGTCCACAGGGAAGGACACTGAAGCTTTCTTT.

Here the CDR3 DNA reads TGTGCCAGCAGTTTAAGGACTAGCGGCGAGACCCAGTACTTC. Protein sequence: CASSLRTSGETQYF. The chain joins TRBV27 to TRBJ2-5, with 10 bases that match TRBD2. This CDR3 has 14 residues. V lost 2 bases to trimming and J lost 5 bases; unmatched junction nucleotides: 2. Germline V gene sequence: CDR1 MNHEY, CDR2 SMNVEV (reference sequence).

The CDR3 DNA sequence: TGTGCCAGCAGCTTCTGGACGGGGAGCTCCTACAATGAGCAGTTCTTC. Amino acids: CASSFWTGSSYNEQFF. The chain is built from TRBV11-2 and TRBJ2-1; maybe TRBD2 (5 bases). V was clipped by 3 bases and J by 0 bases, with 12 bases between them. The CDR3 length is 16 residues. Per the germline V gene, CDR1 is SGHAT and CDR2 is FQNNGV.

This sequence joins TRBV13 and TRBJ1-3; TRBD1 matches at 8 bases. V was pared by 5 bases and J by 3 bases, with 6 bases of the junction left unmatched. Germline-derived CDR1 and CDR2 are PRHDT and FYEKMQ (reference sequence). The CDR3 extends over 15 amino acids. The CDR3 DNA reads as TGTGCCAGCAGCGAACAGGGGGTTTTTGGAAACACCATATATTTT. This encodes CASSEQGVFGNTIYF.

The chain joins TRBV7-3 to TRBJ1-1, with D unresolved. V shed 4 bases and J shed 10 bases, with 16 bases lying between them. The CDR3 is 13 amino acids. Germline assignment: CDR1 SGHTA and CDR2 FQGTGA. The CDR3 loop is CASSSLVGEGAFF. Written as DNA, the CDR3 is TGTGCCAGCAGCTCCCTCGTGGGCGAAGGAGCTTTCTTT.

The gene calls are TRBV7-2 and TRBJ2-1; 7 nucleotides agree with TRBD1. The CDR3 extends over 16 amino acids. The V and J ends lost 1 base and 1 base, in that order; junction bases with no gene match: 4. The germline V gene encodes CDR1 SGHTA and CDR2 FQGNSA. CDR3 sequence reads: CASSLGGRGSYNEQFF. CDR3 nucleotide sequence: TGTGCCAGCAGCTTAGGCGGCAGGGGGTCCTACAATGAGCAGTTCTTC.

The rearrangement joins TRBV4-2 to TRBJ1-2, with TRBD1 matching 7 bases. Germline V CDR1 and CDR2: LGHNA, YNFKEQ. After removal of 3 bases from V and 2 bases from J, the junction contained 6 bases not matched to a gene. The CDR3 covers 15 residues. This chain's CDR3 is CASSHATGSNYGYTF. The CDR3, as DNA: TGTGCCAGCAGCCACGCGACAGGGAGCAACTATGGCTACACCTTC.

CDR3 region: CASSLGGTSGILLYF. The DNA for the CDR3 is TGTGCCAGCAGCTTAGGAGGGACTAGCGGGATCCTCTTGTATTTT. This sequence joins TRBV11-3 and TRBJ2-3, with 13 bases matching TRBD2. The junction had 9 bases not matched to a gene; V was cut back by 1 base and J by 14 bases. Germline V gene lookup returns CDR1 SGHNT and CDR2 YENEEA. The CDR3 covers 15 residues. The whole variable domain, remainder taken from reference TRBV11-3 and TRBJ2-3, is EAGVVQSPRYKIIEKKQPVAFWCNPISGHNTLYWYLQNLGQGPELLIRYENEEAVDDSQLPKDRFSAERLKGVDSTLKIQPAELGDSAVYLCASSLGGTSGILLYFGPGTRLTVL.

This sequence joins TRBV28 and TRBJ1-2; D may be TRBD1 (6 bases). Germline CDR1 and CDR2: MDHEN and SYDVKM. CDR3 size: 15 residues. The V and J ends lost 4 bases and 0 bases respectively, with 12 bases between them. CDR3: CASSWGHRANYGYTF. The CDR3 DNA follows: TGTGCCAGCAGTTGGGGACACCGAGCTAACTATGGCTACACCTTC.

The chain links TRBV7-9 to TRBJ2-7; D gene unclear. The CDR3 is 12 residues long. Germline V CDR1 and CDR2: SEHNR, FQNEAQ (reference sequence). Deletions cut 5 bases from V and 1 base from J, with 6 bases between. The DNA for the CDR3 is TGTGCCAGCAGCGGTGAGTCCTACGAGCAGTACTTC. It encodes CASSGESYEQYF. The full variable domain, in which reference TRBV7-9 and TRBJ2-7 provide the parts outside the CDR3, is DTGVSQNPRHKITKRGQNVTFRCDPISEHNRLYWYRQTLGQGPEFLTYFQNEAQLEKSRLLSDRFSAERPKGSFSTLEIQRTEQGDSAMYLCASSGESYEQYFGPGTRLTVT.

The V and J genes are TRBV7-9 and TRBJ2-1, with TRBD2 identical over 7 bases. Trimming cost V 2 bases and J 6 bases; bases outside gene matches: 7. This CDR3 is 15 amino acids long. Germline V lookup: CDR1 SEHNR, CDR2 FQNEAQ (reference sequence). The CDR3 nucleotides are TGTGCCAGCAGCTTACTCGCGGGAGTATTCAATGAGCAGTTCTTC. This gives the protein CASSLLAGVFNEQFF.

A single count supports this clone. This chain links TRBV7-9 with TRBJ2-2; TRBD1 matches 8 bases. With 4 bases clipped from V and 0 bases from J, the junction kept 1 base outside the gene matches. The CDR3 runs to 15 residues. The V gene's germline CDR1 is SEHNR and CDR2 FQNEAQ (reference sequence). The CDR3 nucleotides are TGTGCCAGCAGCTCGACAGGGGCGAACACCGGGGAGCTGTTTTTT. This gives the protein CASSSTGANTGELFF.

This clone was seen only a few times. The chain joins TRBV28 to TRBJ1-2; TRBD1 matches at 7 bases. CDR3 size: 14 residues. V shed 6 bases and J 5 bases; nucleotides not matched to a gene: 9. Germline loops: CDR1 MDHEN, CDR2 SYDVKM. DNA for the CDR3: TGTGCCAGCAGACCGGGACAGCTCGTATATGGCTACACCTTC. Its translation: CASRPGQLVYGYTF.

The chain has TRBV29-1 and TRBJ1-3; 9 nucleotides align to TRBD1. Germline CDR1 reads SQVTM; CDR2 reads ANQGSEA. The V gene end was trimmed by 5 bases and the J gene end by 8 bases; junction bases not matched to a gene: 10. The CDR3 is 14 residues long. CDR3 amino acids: CSVSLGQGRDTIYF. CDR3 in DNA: TGCAGCGTTTCTTTGGGACAGGGCAGGGACACCATATATTTT.

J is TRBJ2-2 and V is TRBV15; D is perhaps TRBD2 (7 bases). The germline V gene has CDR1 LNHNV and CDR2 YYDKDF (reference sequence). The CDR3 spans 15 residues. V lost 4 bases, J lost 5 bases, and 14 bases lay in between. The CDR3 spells CATSKGGSGTGELFF. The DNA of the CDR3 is TGTGCCACCAGCAAGGGGGGGAGTGGAACCGGGGAGCTGTTTTTT.

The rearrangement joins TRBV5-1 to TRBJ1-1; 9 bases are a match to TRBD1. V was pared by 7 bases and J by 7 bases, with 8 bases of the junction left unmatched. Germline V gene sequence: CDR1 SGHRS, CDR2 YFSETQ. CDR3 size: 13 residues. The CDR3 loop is CASSEQGQGEAFF. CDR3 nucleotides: TGCGCCAGCTCGGAACAGGGACAGGGTGAAGCTTTCTTT.

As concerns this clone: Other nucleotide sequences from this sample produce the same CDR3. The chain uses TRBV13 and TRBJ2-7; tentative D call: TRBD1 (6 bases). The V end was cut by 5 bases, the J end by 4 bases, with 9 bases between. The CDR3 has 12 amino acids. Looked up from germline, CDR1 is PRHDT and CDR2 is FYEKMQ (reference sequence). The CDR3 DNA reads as TGTGCCAGCAGCCGCACAGGGTACGAGCAGTACTTC. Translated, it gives CASSRTGYEQYF.

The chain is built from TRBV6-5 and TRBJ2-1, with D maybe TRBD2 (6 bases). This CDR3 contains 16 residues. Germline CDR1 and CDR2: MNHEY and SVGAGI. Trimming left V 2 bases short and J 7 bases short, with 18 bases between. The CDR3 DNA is TGTGCCAGCAGTTACGCCGGGACTCGTATAGGGAATGAGCAGTTCTTC. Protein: CASSYAGTRIGNEQFF.

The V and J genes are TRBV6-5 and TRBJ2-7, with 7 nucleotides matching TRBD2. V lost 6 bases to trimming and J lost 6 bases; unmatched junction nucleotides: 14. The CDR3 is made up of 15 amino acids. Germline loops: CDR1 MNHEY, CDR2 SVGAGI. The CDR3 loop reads CASSRLGAGAGEQYF. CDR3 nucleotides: TGTGCCAGCAGCCGCCTCGGGGCGGGAGCGGGCGAGCAGTACTTC.